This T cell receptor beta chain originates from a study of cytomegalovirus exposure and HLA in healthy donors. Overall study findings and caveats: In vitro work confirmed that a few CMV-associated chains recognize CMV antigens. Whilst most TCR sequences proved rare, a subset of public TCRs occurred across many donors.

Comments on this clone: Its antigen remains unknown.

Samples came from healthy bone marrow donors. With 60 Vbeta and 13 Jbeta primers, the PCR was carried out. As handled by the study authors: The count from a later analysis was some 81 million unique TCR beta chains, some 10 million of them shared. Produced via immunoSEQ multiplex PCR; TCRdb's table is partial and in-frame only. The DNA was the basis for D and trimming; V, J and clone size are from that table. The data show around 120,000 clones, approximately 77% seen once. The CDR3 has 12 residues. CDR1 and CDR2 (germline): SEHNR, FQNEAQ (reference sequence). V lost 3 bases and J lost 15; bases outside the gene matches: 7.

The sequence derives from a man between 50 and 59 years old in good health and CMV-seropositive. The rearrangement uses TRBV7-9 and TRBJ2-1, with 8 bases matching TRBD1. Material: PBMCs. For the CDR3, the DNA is TGTGCCAGCAGCTTTCAGACAGGGGTGAGGTTCTTC. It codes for CASSFQTGVRFF.